A single sample gave rise to the 8 T cell receptor beta chains below, sequenced in a study of cytomegalovirus exposure and HLA in healthy donors. The PCR had 60 Vbeta and 13 Jbeta primers. TCRdb keeps only in-frame clones here, not all; method: immunoSEQ multiplex PCR. The sample has 130,000 to 150,000 clones, almost 80% seen once. The material sequenced was PBMCs. Source of these receptors: a woman aged 40 to 55 in good health and CMV-seropositive.

V and J are TRBV5-1 and TRBJ2-1; the match to TRBD2 covers 10 bases. In germline, CDR1 is SGHRS, CDR2 YFSETQ. V lost 0 bases and J lost 13; bases outside the gene matches: 7. This CDR3 is built from 14 residues. CDR3: CASSLVVSGGPQFF. The CDR3 bases are TGCGCCAGCAGCTTGGTTGTTAGCGGGGGGCCTCAGTTCTTC.

V usage is TRBV7-2 and J usage is TRBJ1-2, with TRBD1 matching over 7 bases. J gave up 9 bases and V 4 bases, and 17 bases lay outside the gene matches. The CDR3 is 16 residues long. Germline V lookup: CDR1 SGHTA, CDR2 FQGNSA. The chain's CDR3 is CASSSAPSPGTVRYTF. DNA for the CDR3: TGTGCCAGCAGCTCCGCCCCAAGCCCTGGGACAGTCCGCTACACCTTC.

The genes are TRBV7-6 and TRBJ1-3; 7 bases line up with TRBD1. Germline V gives CDR1 SGHVS, CDR2 FNYEAQ. This CDR3 spans 15 amino acids. Trimming removed 1 base from V and 0 bases from J; junction bases left unmatched: 0. The CDR3 sequence: CASSLGTGSGNTIYF. The CDR3 region has the DNA TGTGCCAGCAGCTTAGGGACAGGCTCTGGAAACACCATATATTTT. Variable domain in full (rest from reference TRBV7-6 and TRBJ1-3): GAGVSQSPRYKVTKRGQDVALRCDPISGHVSLYWYRQALGQGPEFLTYFNYEAQQDKSGLPNDRFSAERPEGSISTLTIQRTEQRDSAMYRCASSLGTGSGNTIYFGEGSWLTVV.

The chain couples TRBV5-6 to TRBJ2-7, with 7 bases identical to TRBD1. The CDR3 runs 15 residues. Unmatched junction bases numbered 7, after V lost 2 bases and J lost 2 bases. Germline V CDR1 and CDR2: SGHDT, YYEEEE. CDR3 sequence reads: CASSFFGQAAYEQYF. The CDR3 DNA follows: TGTGCCAGCAGCTTCTTCGGACAGGCAGCCTACGAGCAGTACTTC. The full variable domain, in which reference TRBV5-6 and TRBJ2-7 provide the parts outside the CDR3, is DAGVTQSPTHLIKTRGQQVTLRCSPKSGHDTVSWYQQALGQGPQFIFQYYEEEERQRGNFPDRFSGHQFPNYSSELNVNALLLGDSALYLCASSFFGQAAYEQYFGPGTRLTVT.

The V gene is TRBV23-1, the J gene TRBJ2-3; D perhaps matches TRBD1 (5 bases). TRBV23-1 is designated an ORF whose function remains uncertain. V was trimmed by 2 bases and J by 0 bases, leaving 18 bases between them. The CDR3 has 18 amino acids. Written as DNA, the CDR3 is TGCGCCAGCAGTCAACCTCGGGTAGGGGCTGCTAGCACAGATACGCAGTATTTT. It specifies CASSQPRVGAASTDTQYF.

The rearrangement links TRBV5-5 to TRBJ2-3, with 7 nucleotides matching TRBD1. V shed 3 bases and J 1 base; nucleotides not matched to a gene: 5. Germline V gives CDR1 SGHKS, CDR2 YYEKEE (reference sequence). This CDR3 spans 15 amino acids. The CDR3 DNA follows: TGTGCCAGCAGCTCAACAGGGGTGGGCACAGATACGCAGTATTTT. Its protein is CASSSTGVGTDTQYF.

The CDR3 sequence: CASSLGIGNTIYF. CDR3 sequence (DNA): TGTGCCAGCAGTCTCGGGATCGGAAACACCATATATTTT. The rearrangement links TRBV6-5 to TRBJ1-3; D gene unclear. The CDR3 is 13 residues long. Germline V gene data show CDR1 as MNHEY and CDR2 as SVGAGI. V lost 5 bases, J lost 4 bases, and 9 bases lay in between.

The chain employs TRBV18 and TRBJ1-5; 7 nucleotides match TRBD1. Germline values: CDR1 KGHSH, CDR2 LQKENI. CDR3 size: 18 residues. After removal of 3 bases from V and 1 base from J, the junction contained 12 bases not matched to a gene. CDR3 DNA: TGTGCCAGCTCACCGCTACCGACAGGGCCAGAAAGCAATCAGCCCCAGCATTTT. Encoded protein: CASSPLPTGPESNQPQHF.